This is a list of T cell receptor beta chains from one sample in a study of CD8 T cells in Susac syndrome. Using its own MiXCR run on the immunoSEQ multiplex PCR reads, TCRdb lists one record per CDR3 protein. The table has approximately 200,000 distinct CDR3 sequences, about 95% seen once. Source material: CD4+ T cells from PBMCs. The receptors shown here come from a human donor with multiple sclerosis. The CDR3 runs from the conserved cysteine through the conserved F or W. A D gene is named only where the DNA matches it firmly. Clone size, where shown, is once, few, many, or a class for clones that have expanded.

DNA: TGCAGGCGGGGGGGTGAGCAGTTCTTC
CDR3: CRRGGEQFF
D: TRBD2
V: TRBV29-1
size: .
J: TRBJ2-1

DNA: TGTGCCAGCAGCCAAGATCTAGGGAGTAAAGCTTTCTTT
CDR3: CASSQDLGSKAFF
D: .
V: TRBV3-1
size: .
J: TRBJ1-1

DNA: TGTGCCAGCAGACCGCTAGCGTCCGGAGGGGAGACCCAGTACTTC
CDR3: CASRPLASGGETQYF
D: .
V: TRBV6-1
size: .
J: TRBJ2-5

DNA: TGTGCCAGTAGTCGCACCCCTCTGGCAGTTGGAGAGACCCAGTACTTC
CDR3: CASSRTPLAVGETQYF
D: .
V: TRBV19
size: .
J: TRBJ2-5

DNA: TGTGCCAGCAGCTTAGATGAGGGTCGGGCGACCCAGTACTTC
CDR3: CASSLDEGRATQYF
D: .
V: TRBV11-2
size: .
J: TRBJ2-5

DNA: TGCGCCAGCAGCTTACAGGGTTACACTGAAGCTTTCTTT
CDR3: CASSLQGYTEAFF
D: .
V: TRBV5-1
size: .
J: TRBJ1-1

DNA: TGTGCCAGCAGTGACAGGGGGCCCTATACGCAGTATTTT
CDR3: CASSDRGPYTQYF
D: TRBD1
V: TRBV6-1
size: few
J: TRBJ2-3

DNA: TGTGCCAGCAGCTTAGGCCCTTCAAACATTCAGTACTTC
CDR3: CASSLGPSNIQYF
D: .
V: TRBV7-9
size: .
J: TRBJ2-4

DNA: TGTGCCACCAGTCATCCGAACACCGGGGAGCTGTTTTTT
CDR3: CATSHPNTGELFF
D: .
V: TRBV24-1
size: .
J: TRBJ2-2

DNA: TGCAGTGCTAGAGATGGGGGGTACTATGGCTACACCTTC
CDR3: CSARDGGYYGYTF
D: .
V: TRBV20-1
size: .
J: TRBJ1-2

DNA: TGTGCCAGCAGCCAAGGGGCGGGGATCCTCTACGAGCAGTACTTC
CDR3: CASSQGAGILYEQYF
D: .
V: TRBV3-1
size: .
J: TRBJ2-7

DNA: TGTGCCTGGAGGACAATAGTCGTCCTGACTTTC
CDR3: CAWRTIVVLTF
D: .
V: TRBV30
size: .
J: TRBJ2-6

DNA: TGTGCCAGCAGTGACCCTAATCAGCCCCAGCATTTT
CDR3: CASSDPNQPQHF
D: .
V: TRBV27
size: .
J: TRBJ1-5

DNA: TGTGCCTGGGGAGGTCAGGCAGACAATGAGCAGTTCTTC
CDR3: CAWGGQADNEQFF
D: .
V: TRBV30
size: .
J: TRBJ2-1

DNA: TGCAGCGGAACGACAGGCCGTTCCTACGAGCAGTACTTC
CDR3: CSGTTGRSYEQYF
D: .
V: TRBV29-1
size: .
J: TRBJ2-7

DNA: TGCAGTGCTAGTTTAGGGGCGACCACAGATACGCAGTATTTT
CDR3: CSASLGATTDTQYF
D: .
V: TRBV20-1
size: .
J: TRBJ2-3

DNA: TGCAGTGCCAAGGCCGGGACTAGCGGGACTAGCACAGATACGCAGTATTTT
CDR3: CSAKAGTSGTSTDTQYF
D: TRBD2
V: TRBV20-1
size: .
J: TRBJ2-3